Listed here are 8 T cell receptor beta chains from one sample, sequenced in a study of blood T cell repertoires in COVID-19. Assay used: immunoSEQ multiplex PCR; TCRdb lists only in-frame clones, some missing. The sample has about 190,000 clones; 86% are singletons. The sequenced sample was PBMCs or T cells enriched from blood (not recorded which). Every receptor here comes from a man aged 35 to 55 with acute COVID-19.

The chain combines TRBV7-9 with TRBJ1-4; D is uncertain. With 3 bases removed from V and 0 bases from J, the gap between germline ends came to 8 bases. From germline, CDR1 is SEHNR and CDR2 FQNEAQ (reference sequence). The CDR3 sequence is 15 residues long. CDR3 in DNA: TGTGCCAGCAGCTTGTACGGGGCAACTAATGAAAAACTGTTTTTT. Residues: CASSLYGATNEKLFF.

This chain connects TRBV11-3 to TRBJ2-2; TRBD1 might be the D (5 bases). Germline V gives CDR1 SGHNT, CDR2 YENEEA. V was shortened by 6 bases and J by 1 base, with 15 bases between the two germline ends. CDR3 length: 16 residues. The CDR3 bases are TGTGCCAGCAGTCGACTCGGCGGACAGAACACCGGGGAGCTGTTTTTT. Translation: CASSRLGGQNTGELFF.

The chain combines TRBV5-8 with TRBJ2-5, with D perhaps matching TRBD1 (6 bases). Germline V lookup: CDR1 SGHTS, CDR2 YDEGEE. CDR3 length: 15 residues. Deletions cut 4 bases from V and 4 bases from J, with 17 bases between. CDR3 nucleotides: TGTGCCAGCAGCCCCGGGACACTTGGGCGAGAGACCCAGTACTTC. Translating gives CASSPGTLGRETQYF.

V and J are TRBV12-1 and TRBJ1-1. TRBV12-1 is listed as a pseudogene. The CDR3 loop spans 14 amino acids. CDR3 sequence reads: CASSLEGLNTEAFF. The DNA of the CDR3 is TGTGCCAGCAGCTTGGAGGGATTGAACACTGAAGCTTTCTTT.

This sequence joins TRBV4-1 and TRBJ2-1; 8 nucleotides align to TRBD2. The trim removed 2 bases at V and 4 bases at J, leaving 4 bases unmatched. CDR3 length: 15 amino acids. Looked up from germline, CDR1 is MGHRA and CDR2 is YSYEKL. The CDR3: CASSQPSGRYNEQFF. The CDR3 nucleotides are TGCGCCAGCAGCCAACCCAGCGGGAGATACAATGAGCAGTTCTTC.

For the CDR3, the DNA is TGTGCCAGCAGTTACGTTAGGGGGCCCGGGGAGCTGTTTTTT. It encodes CASSYVRGPGELFF. This chain joins TRBV6-5 and TRBJ2-2, with 7 bases that match TRBD1. V shed 2 bases, J shed 6 bases, and the junction held 3 bases outside the gene matches. This CDR3 spans 14 amino acids. CDR1 and CDR2 (germline): MNHEY, SVGAGI.

The rearrangement joins TRBV25-1 to TRBJ1-5; weak D call: TRBD1 (5 bases). Germline V lookup: CDR1 MGHDK, CDR2 SYGVNS. The CDR3 has 13 amino acids. The V gene lost 2 bases and the J gene lost 4 bases, with 6 bases spanning the gap. The CDR3, as DNA: TGTGCCAGCAGTGAACGACAGAATCAGCCCCAGCATTTT. Translating it yields CASSERQNQPQHF.

The CDR3 region is CASSEVGPETQYF. The DNA of the CDR3 is TGTGCCAGCAGTGAAGTGGGGCCAGAGACCCAGTACTTC. The V gene is TRBV6-1, the J gene TRBJ2-5; the D gene is possibly TRBD1 (5 bases). V was cut by 1 base and J by 4 bases, with 7 bases left in between. Germline loops: CDR1 MNHNS, CDR2 SASEGT. The CDR3 consists of 13 residues.